This T cell receptor (beta chain) was obtained from a study of blood T cells in healthy people across ages. General study points: With age, beta diversity per million T cells declined roughly linearly, significantly by approximately 40.

Primed by a sample-barcoded 5' primer and a J-beta primer mix, a second PCR proceeded for about 6 to 12 cycles. TCRdb re-analysed the 5' RACE reads in MiXCR, keeping a single row per CDR3 protein. The sample lists more than 600,000 distinct CDR3 sequences, 25% occurring once. Germline assignment: CDR1 SQVTM and CDR2 ANQGSEA. CDR3 size: 15 residues. The ends were cut back, 0 bases at V and 5 bases at J, with 13 bases in the middle. Notes on this clonotype: What it binds is unknown.

These data also formed part of another study, on T cells of mothers and their children. That report adds: Thymic selection molds TCR recombination output in a comparable way in related and unrelated pairs.

This receptor was taken from a boy younger than 18 in good health. The chain combines TRBV29-1 with TRBJ2-2; TRBD1 might be the D (5 bases). The material sequenced was blood. The CDR3 loop is CSVEDLQAGTGELFF. The CDR3 nucleotides are TGCAGCGTTGAAGATCTTCAGGCAGGGACCGGGGAGCTGTTTTTT.